These 13 T cell receptor beta chains were all obtained from the same sample, sequenced in a study of cytomegalovirus exposure and HLA in healthy donors. Researchers ran the PCR with 60 Vbeta and 13 Jbeta primers. Sequenced by immunoSEQ multiplex PCR; TCRdb stores in-frame clones only, minus some. In the table there are over 100,000 clones, around two thirds of which are singletons. The sequenced material came from PBMCs. The receptors were sampled from a woman in her thirties or forties in good health and CMV-seropositive.

Comments on this clone: This same CDR3 is encoded by further DNA sequences in the sample. The CDR3 DNA reads as TGTGCCAGCAGCGGGCAACTAGCGGGAGGCTACGAGCAGTACTTC. This encodes CASSGQLAGGYEQYF. V is TRBV9 and J is TRBJ2-7; 12 bases line up with TRBD2. Per the germline V gene, CDR1 is SGDLS and CDR2 is YYNGEE. With 3 bases clipped from V and 3 bases from J, the junction kept 4 bases outside the gene matches. This CDR3 has 15 amino acids.

This clone was recorded once. This chain links TRBV28 with TRBJ1-5; D is ambiguous. V was trimmed by 7 bases and J by 4 bases, leaving 5 bases between them. The CDR3 spans 11 residues. Germline CDR1 is MDHEN and CDR2 is SYDVKM. The CDR3 loop reads CASTGNQPQHF. Written as DNA, the CDR3 is TGTGCCAGCACCGGGAATCAGCCCCAGCATTTT. Based on the CDR3 plus reference TRBV28 and TRBJ1-5, the full variable domain is DVKVTQSSRYLVKRTGEKVFLECVQDMDHENMFWYRQDPGLGLRLIYFSYDVKMKEKGDIPEGYSVSREKKERFSLILESASTNQTSMYLCASTGNQPQHFGDGTRLSIL.

The DNA of the CDR3 is TGTGCCAGCAGCAGGTTTAGCACAGATACGCAGTATTTT. It specifies CASSRFSTDTQYF. The rearrangement uses TRBV6-6 and TRBJ2-3; D is ambiguous. This CDR3 comprises 13 residues. Deletions cut 6 bases from V and 0 bases from J, with 7 bases between. Germline V gene lookup returns CDR1 MNHNY and CDR2 SVGAGI (reference sequence).

This clone was observed a few times. V usage is TRBV5-1 and J usage is TRBJ2-7, with 7 bases fitting TRBD2. The CDR3 totals 14 residues. Germline CDR1 and CDR2: SGHRS and YFSETQ. Unmatched junction bases numbered 7, after V lost 5 bases and J lost 2 bases. CDR3 loop: CASSLREPPYEQYF. DNA for the CDR3: TGCGCCAGCAGTTTGCGGGAGCCCCCCTACGAGCAGTACTTC.

This clone is a singleton in its sample. This chain connects TRBV5-6 to TRBJ1-2, with 7 bases identical to TRBD1. This CDR3 has 18 amino acids. Per the germline V gene, CDR1 is SGHDT and CDR2 is YYEEEE. Trimming at V came to 0 bases and at J to 8 bases, leaving 19 bases not matched to a gene. CDR3 DNA: TGTGCCAGCAGCTTGGAGGTGTGGAAAGGGACAGTGACGATCGGCTACACCTTC. Translated: CASSLEVWKGTVTIGYTF.

The rearrangement links TRBV30 to TRBJ1-2, with 10 nucleotides matching TRBD1. CDR3 size: 14 residues. Unmatched junction bases numbered 6, after V lost 0 bases and J lost 8 bases. Germline V lookup: CDR1 GTSNPN, CDR2 SVGIG (reference sequence). The CDR3 loop is CAWSVSQTGGGYTF. In nucleotides, the CDR3 is TGTGCCTGGAGTGTTTCCCAGACAGGGGGCGGCTACACCTTC.

The rearrangement joins TRBV7-9 to TRBJ2-7; the D gene is possibly TRBD1 (6 bases). The CDR3 length is 13 residues. CDR1 is SEHNR and CDR2 is FQNEAQ in the germline V gene (reference sequence). V dropped 4 bases and J dropped 3 bases, with 10 bases sitting between them. In nucleotides, the CDR3 is TGTGCCAGCAGCTGGGACACACACTACGAGCAGTACTTC. Translating it yields CASSWDTHYEQYF.

This chain links TRBV29-1 with TRBJ1-1, with D perhaps TRBD1 (6 bases). The germline V gene has CDR1 SQVTM and CDR2 ANQGSEA. The CDR3 consists of 13 residues. Trimming left V 2 bases short and J 1 base short, with 8 bases between. The CDR3 is CSVETGRNTEAFF. Written as DNA, the CDR3 is TGCAGCGTTGAAACAGGGAGGAACACTGAAGCTTTCTTT.

This clone was counted only a few times. This chain connects TRBV2 to TRBJ1-5, with a tentative D call TRBD1 (6 bases). The CDR3 consists of 15 residues. Germline V gene sequence: CDR1 SNHLY, CDR2 FYNNEI. Deletions cut 2 bases from V and 3 bases from J, with 11 bases between. The DNA of the CDR3 is TGTGCCAGCAGTGAAAGTGGACAGCTCAATCAGCCCCAGCATTTT. Translation gives CASSESGQLNQPQHF.

This clone occurred a few times. The CDR3 nucleotides are TGTGCCAGCAGTTCGGAGATCCCGAGGTGGTCCGGGGAGCTGTTTTTT. Its translation: CASSSEIPRWSGELFF. This chain connects TRBV27 to TRBJ2-2; D is uncertain. This CDR3 is 16 amino acids long. CDR1 and CDR2 (germline): MNHEY, SMNVEV (reference sequence). Trimming left V 4 bases short and J 6 bases short, with 18 bases between.

The chain is built from TRBV6-1 and TRBJ2-7; no definite D call. V shed 7 bases and J shed 6 bases, with 19 bases lying between them. Germline-derived CDR1 and CDR2 are MNHNS and SASEGT. The CDR3 runs 14 residues. The CDR3 protein is CASTGMMPLLEQYF. The CDR3 region has the DNA TGTGCCAGCACAGGCATGATGCCTCTCCTCGAGCAGTACTTC.

This clone was observed a few times. The chain recombines TRBV5-1 with TRBJ2-1, with unresolved D. Trimming took off 0 bases at V and 6 bases at J, with 7 bases between the two ends. The germline CDR1 and CDR2 sequences are SGHRS and YFSETQ. There are 13 residues in the CDR3. The CDR3 protein is CASSLALSNEQFF. CDR3 bases: TGCGCCAGCAGCTTGGCCCTTTCCAATGAGCAGTTCTTC.

The genes are TRBV29-1 and TRBJ1-5, with D possibly matching TRBD1 (5 bases). Trimming took off 6 bases at V and 7 bases at J, with 16 bases between the two ends. Per the germline V gene, CDR1 is SQVTM and CDR2 is ANQGSEA. The CDR3 covers 13 residues. The CDR3 reads CSVRDRETQPQHF. The CDR3 DNA is TGCAGCGTCCGCGACAGAGAAACCCAGCCCCAGCATTTT.